The 24 T cell receptor beta chains listed next were all sequenced from one sample in a study of blood T cell repertoires in COVID-19. Here immunoSEQ multiplex PCR was the method, and the copy in TCRdb shows in-frame clones only, minus some. There are more than 250,000 clones in the sample; roughly 86% occur only once, and roughly 5% lies in the top ten. Specimen: PBMCs or T cells enriched from blood (not recorded which). These TCRs come from a woman aged 30 to 39 who had recovered from COVID-19.

The chain carries TRBV11-2 and TRBJ2-3; D remains ambiguous. V gave up 1 base and J gave up 6 bases, with 11 bases separating them. This CDR3 has 14 residues. Germline assignment: CDR1 SGHAT and CDR2 FQNNGV. The CDR3 nucleotides are TGTGCCAGCAGCTTAGGATCCCCAGTGGATACGCAGTATTTT. Protein product: CASSLGSPVDTQYF.

The chain has TRBV7-9 and TRBJ2-7; 10 bases map to TRBD1. Trimming took 5 bases from V and 3 from J; bases not matched to a gene: 7. The germline V gene has CDR1 SEHNR and CDR2 FQNEAQ (reference sequence). The CDR3 sequence is 15 residues long. The CDR3, as DNA: TGTGCCAGCAGCCGACAGGGGGCGAACTACTACGAGCAGTACTTC. Translating it yields CASSRQGANYYEQYF.

V and J are TRBV13 and TRBJ1-1, with TRBD1 as a possible D gene (5 bases). The CDR3 consists of 15 residues. CDR1 is PRHDT, CDR2 FYEKMQ, per germline (reference sequence). V was pared by 0 bases and J by 1 base, with 9 bases between. The CDR3 loop reads CASSLGGAGNTEAFF. CDR3 bases: TGTGCCAGCAGCTTAGGAGGGGCCGGGAACACTGAAGCTTTCTTT.

The chain is built from TRBV25-1 and TRBJ2-5, with D maybe TRBD1 (5 bases). The CDR3 is made up of 13 amino acids. V was cut by 5 bases and J by 4 bases, with 11 bases left in between. In germline, CDR1 is MGHDK, CDR2 SYGVNS. CDR3 bases: TGTGCCAGCAGTCCCCAGGGTATAGAGACCCAGTACTTC. The encoded protein is CASSPQGIETQYF.

The genes are TRBV6-5 and TRBJ1-3, with a possible D match to TRBD1 (6 bases). V shed 2 bases and J shed 0 bases, with 8 bases lying between them. From germline, CDR1 is MNHEY and CDR2 SVGAGI. The CDR3 length is 15 residues. The CDR3 reads CASSYGGFSGNTIYF. Written as DNA, the CDR3 is TGTGCCAGCAGTTACGGGGGCTTCTCTGGAAACACCATATATTTT.

The chain combines TRBV27 with TRBJ2-2; a weak D match, TRBD2 (5 bases). The germline V gene has CDR1 MNHEY and CDR2 SMNVEV (reference sequence). V was shortened by 6 bases and J by 6 bases, with 11 bases between the two germline ends. CDR3 length: 13 residues. The chain's CDR3 is CASSRTPAGELFF. The CDR3 coding sequence is TGTGCCAGCAGCCGGACTCCCGCCGGGGAGCTGTTTTTT.

The rearrangement links TRBV5-1 to TRBJ2-5; 9 nucleotides agree with TRBD2. The CDR3 length is 13 residues. With 5 bases clipped from V and 5 bases from J, the junction kept 4 bases outside the gene matches. Per germline, CDR1 SGHRS and CDR2 YFSETQ. In DNA form, the CDR3 reads TGCGCCAGCAGTTTTAGCGGGGGTGAGACCCAGTACTTC. Translating it yields CASSFSGGETQYF.

The gene calls are TRBV7-2 and TRBJ2-3; no definite D call. The V gene's germline CDR1 is SGHTA and CDR2 FQGNSA. Trimming left V 3 bases short and J 4 bases short, with 14 bases between. The CDR3 has 15 residues. Written as DNA, the CDR3 is TGTGCCAGCAGCTTCCCTTTGCAACAGTCAGATACGCAGTATTTT. Its protein is CASSFPLQQSDTQYF.

The chain combines TRBV4-3 with TRBJ1-2; D uncertain. V gave up 0 bases and J gave up 2 bases, with 13 bases separating them. The CDR3 is made up of 16 amino acids. Germline CDR1 and CDR2: LGHNA and YSLEER. The CDR3 coding sequence is TGCGCCAGCAGCCAAGATCGAGTAATGCTAAACTATGGCTACACCTTC. Amino acid sequence: CASSQDRVMLNYGYTF.

This chain joins TRBV19 and TRBJ2-2; D gene unclear. The CDR3 has 13 residues. The germline V gene has CDR1 LNHDA and CDR2 SQIVND (reference sequence). V shed 3 bases and J shed 4 bases, with 6 bases lying between them. DNA of the CDR3: TGTGCCAGTAGTATCGTCCCCACCGGGGAGCTGTTTTTT. Protein sequence: CASSIVPTGELFF.

The chain recombines TRBV14 with TRBJ1-2; TRBD1 aligns across 9 bases. The CDR3 runs 13 residues. V dropped 4 bases and J dropped 10; count of bases not matched to a gene: 7. The germline V gene has CDR1 SGHDN and CDR2 FVKESK. In DNA form, the CDR3 reads TGTGCCAGCAGCCTCGGACAGGGGAGTACCTACACCTTC. This encodes CASSLGQGSTYTF.

This rearrangement joins TRBV7-3 to TRBJ1-3, with TRBD1 matching over 8 bases. The CDR3 runs to 15 residues. Germline V lookup: CDR1 SGHTA, CDR2 FQGTGA. After removal of 5 bases from V and 0 bases from J, the junction contained 3 bases not matched to a gene. The CDR3 DNA is TGTGCCAGCAGCCCTACAGGGGGCTCTGGAAACACCATATATTTT. Residues: CASSPTGGSGNTIYF.

The V gene is TRBV29-1, the J gene TRBJ1-5; 9 nucleotides line up with TRBD1. V shed 7 bases and J 3 bases; nucleotides not matched to a gene: 7. The CDR3 contains 14 residues. CDR1 is SQVTM and CDR2 is ANQGSEA in the germline V gene. This chain's CDR3 is CSARTGGFNQPQHF. In nucleotides, the CDR3 is TGCAGCGCTCGCACAGGGGGCTTCAATCAGCCCCAGCATTTT.

The chain combines TRBV19 with TRBJ1-1; 9 nucleotides line up with TRBD1. The CDR3 sequence is 14 residues long. The germline gives CDR1 LNHDA, CDR2 SQIVND (reference sequence). V lost 4 bases to trimming and J lost 1 base; unmatched junction nucleotides: 1. The CDR3 nucleotides are TGTGCCAGTAGTAGGACAGGGGCGAACACTGAAGCTTTCTTT. Protein product: CASSRTGANTEAFF.

CDR3 amino acids: CATMGQESTDTQYF. CDR3 nucleotide sequence: TGTGCCACGATGGGGCAGGAGAGCACAGATACGCAGTATTTT. V and J are TRBV10-3 and TRBJ2-3; D perhaps matches TRBD1 (5 bases). V shed 10 bases and J shed 0 bases, with 14 bases lying between them. Germline CDR1 reads ENHRY; CDR2 reads SYGVKD. The CDR3 runs to 14 residues.

The genes are TRBV11-3 and TRBJ2-1, with TRBD2 matching over 9 bases. CDR3 size: 14 residues. V lost 1 base to trimming and J lost 13 bases; unmatched junction nucleotides: 8. Germline V gives CDR1 SGHNT, CDR2 YENEEA. CDR3 sequence: CASSLGQRGGDQFF. The CDR3 DNA reads TGTGCCAGCAGCTTAGGACAGCGCGGGGGGGACCAGTTCTTC.

The V and J genes are TRBV5-8 and TRBJ2-5, with D perhaps TRBD1 (6 bases). This CDR3 spans 15 amino acids. CDR1 SGHTS and CDR2 YDEGEE come from the germline V gene. The ends were cut back, 4 bases at V and 4 bases at J, with 17 bases in the middle. CDR3 region: CASSENRVFGETQYF. CDR3 coding DNA: TGTGCCAGCAGCGAGAACAGGGTATTCGGAGAGACCCAGTACTTC.

The chain couples TRBV2 to TRBJ2-3; 9 nucleotides agree with TRBD2. This CDR3 contains 16 residues. Looked up from germline, CDR1 is SNHLY and CDR2 is FYNNEI. The ends lost 1 base at V and 1 base at J; junction bases unmatched: 3. CDR3 protein: CASSEEASGGTDTQYF. CDR3 nucleotides: TGTGCCAGCAGTGAAGAGGCTAGCGGGGGCACAGATACGCAGTATTTT.

The V call is TRBV6-1, the J call TRBJ1-3, with D unclear. This CDR3 is 14 amino acids long. The germline gives CDR1 MNHNS, CDR2 SASEGT. Trimming took off 1 base at V and 4 bases at J, with 8 bases between the two ends. CDR3: CASSEVGDGNTIYF. In DNA form, the CDR3 reads TGTGCCAGCAGTGAAGTGGGAGACGGAAACACCATATATTTT.

The chain recombines TRBV6-5 with TRBJ1-5, with 7 nucleotides matching TRBD1. The V gene's germline CDR1 is MNHEY and CDR2 SVGAGI. J lost 3 bases, V lost 2 bases, and 1 base had no gene match. The CDR3 is made up of 14 amino acids. CDR3 sequence: CASSYGTDNQPQHF. The DNA of the CDR3 is TGTGCCAGCAGTTACGGGACAGACAATCAGCCCCAGCATTTT.

The chain carries TRBV9 and TRBJ1-6, with a tentative D call TRBD1 (6 bases). The V and J ends lost 2 bases and 6 bases respectively, with 9 bases between them. The CDR3 runs 14 residues. Germline CDR1 and CDR2: SGDLS and YYNGEE. This CDR3 reads CASSVDRTNSPLHF. The CDR3 region has the DNA TGTGCCAGCAGCGTGGACAGAACTAATTCACCCCTCCACTTT.

The rearrangement uses TRBV6-1 and TRBJ2-1, with 11 bases fitting TRBD2. The J segment lost 4 bases and the V segment lost 4 bases, leaving 0 bases of the junction unmatched. The CDR3 is made up of 14 amino acids. Germline-derived CDR1 and CDR2 are MNHNS and SASEGT. The DNA for the CDR3 is TGTGCCAGCAGTGTAGCGGGGGGGTACAATGAGCAGTTCTTC. This sequence encodes CASSVAGGYNEQFF.

Only one count was recorded for this clone. The V call is TRBV20-1, the J call TRBJ1-2; D gene ambiguous. Germline V lookup: CDR1 DFQATT, CDR2 SNEGSKA (reference sequence). V lost 7 bases to trimming and J lost 4 bases, with 10 bases between them. The CDR3 has 11 residues. In DNA form, the CDR3 reads TGCAGTGTGGGAGGACGCTATGGCTACACCTTC. Encoded protein: CSVGGRYGYTF.

This rearrangement joins TRBV21-1 to TRBJ2-1; the table calls TRBD1, which could not be checked here. TRBV21-1 is termed a pseudogene. The CDR3 is 16 amino acids. In DNA form, the CDR3 reads TGTGCCAGCAGCATGGGACAGGACCGCTCCTACAATGAGCAGTTCTTC. Translating it yields CASSMGQDRSYNEQFF.